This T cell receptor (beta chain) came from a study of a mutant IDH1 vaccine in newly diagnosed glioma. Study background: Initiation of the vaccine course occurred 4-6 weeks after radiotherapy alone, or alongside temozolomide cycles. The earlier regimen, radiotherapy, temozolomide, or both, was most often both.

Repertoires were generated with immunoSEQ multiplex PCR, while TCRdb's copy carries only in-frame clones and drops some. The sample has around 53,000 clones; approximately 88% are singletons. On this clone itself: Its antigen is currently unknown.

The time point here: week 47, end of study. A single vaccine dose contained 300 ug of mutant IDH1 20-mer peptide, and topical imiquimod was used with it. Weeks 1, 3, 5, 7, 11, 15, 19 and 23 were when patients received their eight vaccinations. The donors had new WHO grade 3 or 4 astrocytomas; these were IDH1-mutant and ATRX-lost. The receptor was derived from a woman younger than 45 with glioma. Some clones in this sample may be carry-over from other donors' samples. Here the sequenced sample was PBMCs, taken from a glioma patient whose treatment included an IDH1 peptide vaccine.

As DNA, the CDR3 is TGTGCCTGGAGTTACGTAGGGTCAGTAATCTACGAGCAGTACTTC. Encoded protein: CAWSYVGSVIYEQYF. The chain carries TRBV30 and TRBJ2-7; D uncertain. CDR3 length: 15 residues. CDR1 is GTSNPN and CDR2 is SVGIG in the germline V gene (reference sequence). V was pared by 2 bases and J by 3 bases, with 17 bases between.